The 25 T cell receptor beta chains reported below all come from one sample, sequenced in a study of beta chain features in type 1 diabetes. Reverse transcribing all isolated RNA meant expressed TCRB transcripts were sequenced. Using immunoSEQ multiplex PCR, the repertoire was profiled, and TCRdb retains in-frame clones only, with some absent. The sample has hundreds of thousands of clones, around a sixth seen once; the top ten hold around 0.1%. Sequencing was performed on naive CD4+ T cells from blood. These receptors all stem from a man aged 18 to 30 in good health.

This clone occurred a few times. The CDR3 bases are TGTGCCAGCAGTGGAGCATTGAACACTGAAGCTTTCTTT. The encoded protein is CASSGALNTEAFF. The V and J genes are TRBV6-1 and TRBJ1-1; D unresolved. The CDR3 has 13 residues. Looked up from germline, CDR1 is MNHNS and CDR2 is SASEGT. The V gene lost 4 bases and the J gene lost 0 bases, with 6 bases spanning the gap.

This chain uses TRBV11-2 with TRBJ2-7; possibly TRBD2 for D (5 bases). This CDR3 has 14 residues. The ends were cut back, 5 bases at V and 2 bases at J, with 13 bases in the middle. The germline gives CDR1 SGHAT, CDR2 FQNNGV. The CDR3 sequence is CASSRPSGTYEQYF. The DNA of the CDR3 is TGTGCCAGCAGCCGACCGAGCGGAACCTACGAGCAGTACTTC.

The chain is built from TRBV4-3 and TRBJ1-5, with 7 bases lining up with TRBD1. This CDR3 is 14 amino acids long. V was pared by 4 bases and J by 9 bases, with 9 bases of the junction left unmatched. Germline V CDR1 and CDR2: LGHNA, YSLEER. CDR3 residues: CASSPGTVTWPQHF. CDR3 coding DNA: TGCGCCAGCAGCCCCGGGACAGTTACATGGCCCCAGCATTTT.

This clone has more than one count but fewer than ten. A much larger clone lies one base from this, so it may be a read error. The chain is built from TRBV6-6 and TRBJ2-1; no clear D gene. Germline CDR1 reads MNHNY; CDR2 reads SVGAGI (reference sequence). V shed 4 bases and J shed 4 bases, with 2 bases lying between them. The CDR3 has 11 amino acids. CDR3 in amino acids: CASSFYNEQFF. DNA of the CDR3: TGTGCCAGCAGTTTTTACAATGAGCAGTTCTTC.

This clone was detected only a few times. The rearrangement uses TRBV29-1 and TRBJ1-2; 9 nucleotides agree with TRBD1. The germline CDR1 and CDR2 sequences are SQVTM and ANQGSEA. Trimming took 4 bases from V and 2 from J; bases not matched to a gene: 5. This CDR3 is 14 amino acids long. The CDR3 coding sequence is TGCAGCGTTGGAGACAGGGGGGAAAACTATGGCTACACCTTC. Protein: CSVGDRGENYGYTF.

Only a few counts were recorded for this clone. The chain is built from TRBV7-9 and TRBJ2-7; 10 nucleotides agree with TRBD1. CDR3 length equals 14 residues. Germline values: CDR1 SEHNR, CDR2 FQNEAQ (reference sequence). Losses at the gene ends were 5 bases for V and 4 bases for J; bases not matched to a gene: 5. As DNA, the CDR3 is TGTGCCAGCAGCCGACAGGGGGCAAGATACGAGCAGTACTTC. Its protein is CASSRQGARYEQYF.

This clone was seen a few times. Here the CDR3 reads CASSVVVSSTDTQYF. The CDR3 region has the DNA TGTGCCAGCAGCGTAGTGGTCAGTAGCACAGATACGCAGTATTTT. The chain carries TRBV9 and TRBJ2-3, with D unclear. The CDR3 runs to 15 residues. The ends were cut back, 0 bases at V and 0 bases at J, with 8 bases in the middle. The germline V gene has CDR1 SGDLS and CDR2 YYNGEE.

The table lists this clone with a few counts. The chain uses TRBV28 and TRBJ2-3; 11 positions match TRBD2. Germline V gene data show CDR1 as MDHEN and CDR2 as SYDVKM. Unmatched junction bases numbered 14, after V lost 5 bases and J lost 1 base. The CDR3 is made up of 19 amino acids. The CDR3 spells CASSNQLAGGFPGTDTQYF. Here the CDR3 DNA reads TGTGCCAGCAGTAACCAGCTAGCGGGGGGTTTCCCTGGCACAGATACGCAGTATTTT. Variable domain in full (rest from reference TRBV28 and TRBJ2-3): DVKVTQSSRYLVKRTGEKVFLECVQDMDHENMFWYRQDPGLGLRLIYFSYDVKMKEKGDIPEGYSVSREKKERFSLILESASTNQTSMYLCASSNQLAGGFPGTDTQYFGPGTRLTVL.

This clone has only a few counts. The chain uses TRBV7-3 and TRBJ2-5, with 7 positions matching TRBD1. The ends lost 5 bases at V and 2 bases at J; junction bases unmatched: 8. The CDR3 runs 15 residues. The germline CDR1 and CDR2 sequences are SGHTA and FQGTGA. Here the CDR3 reads CASSPNGQEQETQYF. CDR3 DNA sequence: TGTGCCAGCAGCCCCAACGGACAGGAACAAGAGACCCAGTACTTC.

This chain uses TRBV7-9 with TRBJ1-1, with a tentative D call TRBD1 (5 bases). There are 12 residues in the CDR3. Trimming took off 1 base at V and 7 bases at J, with 7 bases between the two ends. Germline V gene data show CDR1 as SEHNR and CDR2 as FQNEAQ (reference sequence). The CDR3 loop is CASSLDDSEAFF. For the CDR3, the DNA is TGTGCCAGCAGCTTAGACGACAGTGAAGCTTTCTTT.

The chain recombines TRBV27 with TRBJ1-6; D may be TRBD1 (5 bases). V gave up 0 bases and J gave up 4 bases, with 16 bases separating them. CDR1 is MNHEY and CDR2 is SMNVEV in the germline V gene (reference sequence). The CDR3 has 18 residues. CDR3 sequence (DNA): TGTGCCAGCAGTTTATCTTGGACACGGACGCGTTATAATTCACCCCTCCACTTT. Residues: CASSLSWTRTRYNSPLHF.

The J gene is TRBJ1-1, the V gene TRBV7-6, with a tentative D call TRBD1 (5 bases). V shed 3 bases and J shed 1 base, with 12 bases lying between them. The CDR3 has 15 residues. Germline CDR1 and CDR2: SGHVS and FNYEAQ. The CDR3 spells CASSLGRGQNTEAFF. In DNA form, the CDR3 reads TGTGCCAGCAGCTTGGGGAGGGGTCAGAACACTGAAGCTTTCTTT.

The chain has TRBV28 and TRBJ2-7; the D gene is possibly TRBD1 (5 bases). Trimming took off 3 bases at V and 2 bases at J, with 17 bases between the two ends. There are 16 residues in the CDR3. From germline, CDR1 is MDHEN and CDR2 SYDVKM. The CDR3 is CASSFVGAGSTYEQYF. In DNA form, the CDR3 reads TGTGCCAGCAGTTTTGTCGGCGCAGGGTCTACCTACGAGCAGTACTTC.

The chain couples TRBV7-9 to TRBJ2-3, with no clear D. This CDR3 region has 12 residues. V was pared by 5 bases and J by 5 bases, with 8 bases between. CDR1 and CDR2 from the germline V gene are SEHNR and FQNEAQ (reference sequence). The CDR3 here is CASSPWVDTQYF. CDR3 coding DNA: TGTGCCAGCAGCCCTTGGGTAGATACGCAGTATTTT.

This clone has just a few counts. The rearrangement joins TRBV6-1 to TRBJ2-7; 7 positions agree with TRBD2. J lost 2 bases, V lost 6 bases, and 7 bases had no gene match. Germline CDR1 and CDR2: MNHNS and SASEGT. There are 14 residues in the CDR3. The CDR3 coding sequence is TGTGCCAGCAGGGGACTATCTGGCCCCTACGAGCAGTACTTC. As protein: CASRGLSGPYEQYF.

The rearrangement joins TRBV19 to TRBJ1-6; D gene uncertain. The CDR3 totals 14 residues. Deletions cut 0 bases from V and 9 bases from J, with 9 bases between. CDR1 is LNHDA, CDR2 SQIVND, per germline (reference sequence). The CDR3 reads CASSIDQGRSPLHF. The CDR3, as DNA: TGTGCCAGTAGTATAGATCAAGGTCGTTCACCCCTCCACTTT.

V and J are TRBV6-5 and TRBJ2-1; 8 bases map to TRBD1. Germline trimming cut 8 bases from V and 9 bases from J; bases unmatched to any gene: 15. The length of the CDR3 is 15 residues. CDR1 and CDR2 from the germline V gene are MNHEY and SVGAGI. The CDR3: CASAPGTGHRGEQFF. Written as DNA, the CDR3 is TGTGCCAGCGCTCCCGGGACAGGACACAGGGGTGAGCAGTTCTTC.

This clone was recorded a few times. At one end, the junction sequence differs from germline, possibly due to a read error. In DNA, the CDR3 is TGTGCCAGCAGTCTCCGAGAGGTCAGCGACTTC. Protein product: CASSLREVSDF. This chain links TRBV28 with TRBJ2-7; D gene uncertain. CDR1 is MDHEN, CDR2 SYDVKM, per germline. This CDR3 comprises 11 residues.

The chain recombines TRBV27 with TRBJ2-7, with 12 bases identical to TRBD2. The trim removed 5 bases at V and 2 bases at J, leaving 4 bases unmatched. From germline, CDR1 is MNHEY and CDR2 SMNVEV (reference sequence). The CDR3 contains 15 residues. The DNA of the CDR3 is TGTGCCAGCAGTCCTCGACTAGCGGGAGCCTACGAGCAGTACTTC. Translated, it gives CASSPRLAGAYEQYF.

The chain joins TRBV15 to TRBJ2-1; D is unresolved. The CDR3 contains 12 residues. Trimming took 3 bases from V and 9 from J, leaving 9 bases between them. Germline lookup yields CDR1 LNHNV and CDR2 YYDKDF (reference sequence). CDR3 nucleotide sequence: TGTGCCACCAGCAGCGCTAGAGTTGAGCAGTTCTTC. It encodes CATSSARVEQFF. The whole variable domain, filled in from reference TRBV15 and TRBJ2-1, reads DAMVIQNPRYQVTQFGKPVTLSCSQTLNHNVMYWYQQKSSQAPKLLFHYYDKDFNNEADTPDNFQSRRPNTSFCFLDIRSPGLGDTAMYLCATSSARVEQFFGPGTRLTVL.

This clone was observed a few times. This CDR3 reads CASSQPLGELFF. For the CDR3, the DNA is TGCGCCAGCAGCCAACCATTGGGGGAGCTGTTTTTT. This chain uses TRBV4-1 with TRBJ2-2; D uncertain. The germline gives CDR1 MGHRA, CDR2 YSYEKL. This CDR3 has 12 amino acids. Trimming removed 2 bases at V and 8 bases at J, with 6 bases between.

This clone was seen only a few times. For the CDR3, the DNA is TGTGCCAGCAGGAAATCCGGGACATCGAACACTGAAGCTTTCTTT. Protein sequence: CASRKSGTSNTEAFF. This rearrangement joins TRBV6-1 to TRBJ1-1; D is perhaps TRBD1 (6 bases). This CDR3 comprises 15 residues. Trimming shortened V by 6 bases and J by 1 base, and 15 bases separated the two germline ends. In germline, CDR1 is MNHNS, CDR2 SASEGT.

This clone came up a few times. The chain employs TRBV21-1 and TRBJ2-5. TRBV21-1 is reported as a pseudogene. The CDR3 loop spans 14 amino acids. CDR3: CASRPEGTQETQYF. DNA of the CDR3: TGTGCCAGCAGACCTGAGGGGACCCAAGAGACCCAGTACTTC.

At least ten counts were recorded for this clone. An end of the junction differs from the germline gene, which may be a read error. The chain uses TRBV7-2 and TRBJ2-3; D is uncertain. Germline V gene data show CDR1 as SGHTA and CDR2 as FQGNSA. The CDR3 has 9 residues. The CDR3 DNA follows: TGTGCCAGCAGCTTACGACTGGATTTT. Its translation: CASSLRLDF.

The chain is built from TRBV21-1 and TRBJ1-2; the table gives TRBD1 as D, unverified against the DNA. TRBV21-1 is termed a pseudogene. The CDR3 consists of 12 residues. The CDR3 nucleotides read TGTGCCAGCAGTAAACAGGACTATGGCTACACCTTC. Translating gives CASSKQDYGYTF.